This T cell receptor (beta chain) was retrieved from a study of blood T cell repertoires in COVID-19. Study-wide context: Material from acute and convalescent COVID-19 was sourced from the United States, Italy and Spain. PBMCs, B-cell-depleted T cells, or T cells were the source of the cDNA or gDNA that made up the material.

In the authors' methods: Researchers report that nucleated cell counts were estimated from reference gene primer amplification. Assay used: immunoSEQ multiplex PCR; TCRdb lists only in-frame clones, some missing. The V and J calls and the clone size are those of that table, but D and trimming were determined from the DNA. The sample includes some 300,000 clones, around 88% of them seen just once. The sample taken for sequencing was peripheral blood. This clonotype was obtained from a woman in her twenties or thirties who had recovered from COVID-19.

The CDR3 is CASSLKPTSYEQYF. The CDR3 DNA reads as TGTGCCAGCAGTTTGAAGCCAACCTCCTACGAGCAGTACTTC. The chain recombines TRBV27 with TRBJ2-7; D gene unclear. Germline V gives CDR1 MNHEY, CDR2 SMNVEV (reference sequence). Trimming shortened V by 3 bases and J by 0 bases, and 9 bases separated the two germline ends. The CDR3 contains 14 residues.